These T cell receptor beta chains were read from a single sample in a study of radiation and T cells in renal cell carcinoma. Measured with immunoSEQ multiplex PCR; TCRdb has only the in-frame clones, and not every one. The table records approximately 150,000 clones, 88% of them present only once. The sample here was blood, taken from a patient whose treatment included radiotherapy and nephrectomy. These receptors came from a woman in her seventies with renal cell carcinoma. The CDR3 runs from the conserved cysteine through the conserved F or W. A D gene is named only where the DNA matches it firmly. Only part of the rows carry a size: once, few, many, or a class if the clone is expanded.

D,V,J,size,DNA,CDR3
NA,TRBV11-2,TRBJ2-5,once,TGTGCCAGCAGCTTAGATTACCAGGGGGGAGAGACCCAGTACTTC,CASSLDYQGGETQYF
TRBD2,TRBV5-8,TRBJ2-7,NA,TGTGCCAGCAGCTTCGGTTGGCGGGAGCACTACGAGCAGTACTTC,CASSFGWREHYEQYF
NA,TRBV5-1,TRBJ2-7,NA,TGCGCCAGCAGCTTGGATGCTAGCACCGAGCAGTACTTC,CASSLDASTEQYF
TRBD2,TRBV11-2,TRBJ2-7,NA,TGTGCCAGCAGCTTAGTGGCGGGGGGCTCCTACGAGCAGTACTTC,CASSLVAGGSYEQYF
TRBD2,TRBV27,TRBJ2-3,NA,TGTGCCAGCGCCCTTGCGGGAGGCCCCACAGATACGCAGTATTTT,CASALAGGPTDTQYF
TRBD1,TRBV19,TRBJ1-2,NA,TGTGCCAGTAGTCTTCCCGCAGGGGGAAAATATGGCTACACCTTC,CASSLPAGGKYGYTF
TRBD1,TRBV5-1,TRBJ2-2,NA,TGCGCCAGCAGCTTGGACAGGGGTCCTAACACCGGGGAGCTGTTTTTT,CASSLDRGPNTGELFF
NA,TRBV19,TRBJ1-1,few,TGTGCCAGTAGTATGGAGGGGGGGAACACTGAAGCTTTCTTT,CASSMEGGNTEAFF
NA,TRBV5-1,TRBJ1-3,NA,TGCGCCAGCAGTCCGACACTTAGCGCTGGAAACACCATATATTTT,CASSPTLSAGNTIYF
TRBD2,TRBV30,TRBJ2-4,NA,TGTGCCTGGAGGCGGGGGGGCCTGGGGAACATTCAGTACTTC,CAWRRGGLGNIQYF
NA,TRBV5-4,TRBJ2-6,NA,TGTGCCAGCAGCTTGTCTGGGGCCAACGTCCTGACTTTC,CASSLSGANVLTF
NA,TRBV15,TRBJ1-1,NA,TGTGCCACCAGCAGAGAGGGGAACACTGAAGCTTTCTTT,CATSREGNTEAFF
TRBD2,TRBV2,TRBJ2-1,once,TGTGCCAGCAGCTTCATAGCGGGGGGTTTCAATGAGCAGTTCTTC,CASSFIAGGFNEQFF
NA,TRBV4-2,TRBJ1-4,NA,TGTGCCAGCAGCCAAGACGGCGGGAATGAAAAACTGTTTTTT,CASSQDGGNEKLFF
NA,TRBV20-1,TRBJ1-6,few,TGCAGTGCAAAACAGAGCTCACCCCTCCACTTT,CSAKQSSPLHF
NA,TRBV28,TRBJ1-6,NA,TGTGCCAGCAGTTCCACCTATTCACCCCTCCACTTT,CASSSTYSPLHF
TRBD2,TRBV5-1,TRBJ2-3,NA,TGCGCCAGCAGCCTCGGGGGGGCCGGAACAGATACGCAGTATTTT,CASSLGGAGTDTQYF
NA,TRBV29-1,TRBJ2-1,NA,TGCAGCGTTGAGGGCAGGAGCTCCTACAATGAGCAGTTCTTC,CSVEGRSSYNEQFF
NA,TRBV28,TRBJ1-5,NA,TGTGCCAGCCATAACAGGGACAATCAGCCCCAGCATTTT,CASHNRDNQPQHF
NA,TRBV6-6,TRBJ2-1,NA,TGTGCCAGCAGTTACTCGAGCGGACATGAGCAGTTCTTC,CASSYSSGHEQFF
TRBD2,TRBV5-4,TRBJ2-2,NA,TGTGCCAGCAGCTTGGCCTTAGGGACTAGACTGAACGGGGAGCTGTTTTTT,CASSLALGTRLNGELFF
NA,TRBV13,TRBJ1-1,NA,TGTGCCAGCAGCTTATATGGCGGTGAAGCTTTCTTT,CASSLYGGEAFF
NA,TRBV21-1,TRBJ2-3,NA,TGTGCCAGCAGCAAGACAGGGGTAACTAGCACAGATACGCAGTATTTT,CASSKTGVTSTDTQYF
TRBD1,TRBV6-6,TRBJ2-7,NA,TGTGCCAGCAGTTACCGGGACAGGCTCTCCTACGAGCAGTACTTC,CASSYRDRLSYEQYF
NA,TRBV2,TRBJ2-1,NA,TGTGCCAGCAGTGATGGCTCCTCCTACAATGAGCAGTTCTTC,CASSDGSSYNEQFF
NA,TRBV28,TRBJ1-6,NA,TGTGCCAGCAGTTTTCGGGCAGGGTCTAATTCACCCCTCCACTTT,CASSFRAGSNSPLHF
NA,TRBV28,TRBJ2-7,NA,TGTGCCAGCAGTTCCCCGTCCTACGAGCAGTACTTC,CASSSPSYEQYF
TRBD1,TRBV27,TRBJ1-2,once,TGTGCCAGCAGTTTTTGGCCCCGGCGGACAGGAGATTTCAACTATGGCTACACCTTC,CASSFWPRRTGDFNYGYTF
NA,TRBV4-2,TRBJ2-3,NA,TGTGCCAGCAGCCTCCCATCGGGGGCAGATACGCAGTATTTT,CASSLPSGADTQYF
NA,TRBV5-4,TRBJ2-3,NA,TGTGCCAGCAGCTACGCCGGCACAGATACGCAGTATTTT,CASSYAGTDTQYF
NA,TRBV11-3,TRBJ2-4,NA,TGTGCCAGCAGCTCCGGACAGATAGCCAAAAACATTCAGTACTTC,CASSSGQIAKNIQYF
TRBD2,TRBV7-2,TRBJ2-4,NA,TGTGCCAGCAGCCCCGGGACTAGCGGGGGATTCTCGGTTCAGTACTTC,CASSPGTSGGFSVQYF
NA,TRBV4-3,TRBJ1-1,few,TGCGCCAGCAGCCAGGACGGAGGCACTGAAGCTTTCTTT,CASSQDGGTEAFF
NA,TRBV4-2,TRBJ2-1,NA,TGTGCCAGCAGCCAAGATCCAGGGGGGGCGGGCAATGAGCAGTTCTTC,CASSQDPGGAGNEQFF
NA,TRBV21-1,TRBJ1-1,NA,TGTGCCAGCAGCCCCCGGGGCGGGACTGAAGCTTTCTTT,CASSPRGGTEAFF
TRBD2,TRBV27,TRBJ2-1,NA,TGTGCCAGCAGTTGGGGGACTAGCGGCTACAATGAGCAGTTCTTC,CASSWGTSGYNEQFF
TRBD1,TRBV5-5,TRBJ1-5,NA,TGTGCCAGCAGCTATACAGGGGTGGTAGGTCAGCCCCAGCATTTT,CASSYTGVVGQPQHF
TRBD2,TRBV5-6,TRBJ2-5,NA,TGTGCCAGCCGCCGGGGGCTAGCGGGGACCAAAGAGACCCAGTACTTC,CASRRGLAGTKETQYF
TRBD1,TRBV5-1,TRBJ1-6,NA,TGCGCCAGCAGCTTCCGACAGGGGAATTCACCCCTCCACTTT,CASSFRQGNSPLHF
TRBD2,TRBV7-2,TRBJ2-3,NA,TGTGCCAGCAGCTCCGTAGCGGGGGTCCAAGATACGCAGTATTTT,CASSSVAGVQDTQYF
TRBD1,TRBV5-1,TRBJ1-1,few,TGCGCCAGCAGCGCGGGACAGATAGTAGCTTTCTTT,CASSAGQIVAFF
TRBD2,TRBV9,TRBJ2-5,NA,TGTGCCAGCAGCGGTTTACTAGCGGGGGATCAAGAGACCCAGTACTTC,CASSGLLAGDQETQYF